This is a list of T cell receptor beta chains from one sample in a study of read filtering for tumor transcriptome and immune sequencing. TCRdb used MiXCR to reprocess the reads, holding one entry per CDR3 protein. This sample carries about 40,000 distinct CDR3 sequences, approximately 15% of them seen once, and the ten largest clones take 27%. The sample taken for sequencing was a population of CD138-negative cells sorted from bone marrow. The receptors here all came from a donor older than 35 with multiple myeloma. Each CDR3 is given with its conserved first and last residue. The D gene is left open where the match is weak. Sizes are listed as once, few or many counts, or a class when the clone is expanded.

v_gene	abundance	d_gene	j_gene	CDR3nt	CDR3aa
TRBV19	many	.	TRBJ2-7	TGTGCCAGTAGTATTGGAAGCGGTCCCTACGAGCAGTACTTC	CASSIGSGPYEQYF
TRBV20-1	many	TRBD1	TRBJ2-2	TGCAGTGCTGGAGTAGGGACAGGGGGCACCGGGGAGCTGTTTTTT	CSAGVGTGGTGELFF
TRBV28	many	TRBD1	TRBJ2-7	TGTGCCAGCAGTCCCGGGACAGGGGTCGAGCAGTACTTC	CASSPGTGVEQYF
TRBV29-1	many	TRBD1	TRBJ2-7	TGCAGCGTAGCCGGGACAGGCTACGAGCAGTACTTC	CSVAGTGYEQYF
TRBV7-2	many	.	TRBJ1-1	TGTGCCAGCAGCCAGGACGTCAACACTGAAGCTTTCTTT	CASSQDVNTEAFF
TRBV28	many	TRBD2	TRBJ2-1	TGTGCCAGCAGTTTAAACTTGCAGGGAGGGGAGTTCTTC	CASSLNLQGGEFF
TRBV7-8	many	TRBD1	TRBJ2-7	TGTGCCAGCAGCTTGGACAGGGGGCGCGAGCAGTACTTC	CASSLDRGREQYF
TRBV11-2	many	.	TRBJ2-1	TGTGCCAGCAGCTTAGGGTACCCCTACAATGAGCAGTTCTTC	CASSLGYPYNEQFF
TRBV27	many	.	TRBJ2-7	TGTGCCAGCAGTTCTCGACAGACCTACGAGCAGTACTTC	CASSSRQTYEQYF
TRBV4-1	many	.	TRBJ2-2	TGCGCCAGCAGCCAACAGACAGGTTTTAACACCGGGGAGCTGTTTTTT	CASSQQTGFNTGELFF
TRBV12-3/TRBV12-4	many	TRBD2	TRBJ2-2	TGTGCCAGCAGACAGGGACTAGCGGGAGTTACCGGGGAGCTGTTTTTT	CASRQGLAGVTGELFF
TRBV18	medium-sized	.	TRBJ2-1	TGTGCCAGCAGCCTCAACAATGAGCAGTTCTTC	CASSLNNEQFF